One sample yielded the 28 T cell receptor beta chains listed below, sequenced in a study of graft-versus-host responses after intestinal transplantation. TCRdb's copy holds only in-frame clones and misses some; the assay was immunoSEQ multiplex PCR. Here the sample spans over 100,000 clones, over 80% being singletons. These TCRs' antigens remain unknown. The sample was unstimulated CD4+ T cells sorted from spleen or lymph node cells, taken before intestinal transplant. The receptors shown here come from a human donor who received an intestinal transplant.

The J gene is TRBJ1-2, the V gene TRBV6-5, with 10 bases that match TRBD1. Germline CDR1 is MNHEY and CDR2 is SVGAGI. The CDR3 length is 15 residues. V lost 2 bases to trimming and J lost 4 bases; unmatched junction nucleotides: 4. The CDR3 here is CASSYVTGGAYGYTF. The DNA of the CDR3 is TGTGCCAGCAGTTACGTGACAGGGGGCGCCTATGGCTACACCTTC.

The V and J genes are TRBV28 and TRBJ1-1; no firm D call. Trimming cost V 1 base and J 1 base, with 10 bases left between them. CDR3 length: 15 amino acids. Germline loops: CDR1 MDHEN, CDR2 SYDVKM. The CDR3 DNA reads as TGTGCCAGCAGTTTATCGGGCGGGCGGAACACTGAAGCTTTCTTT. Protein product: CASSLSGGRNTEAFF.

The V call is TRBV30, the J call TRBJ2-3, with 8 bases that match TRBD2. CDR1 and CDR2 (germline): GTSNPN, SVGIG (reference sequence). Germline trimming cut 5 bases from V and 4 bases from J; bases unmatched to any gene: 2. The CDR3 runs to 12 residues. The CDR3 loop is CAWASGPDTQYF. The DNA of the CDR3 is TGTGCCTGGGCTAGCGGGCCAGATACGCAGTATTTT.

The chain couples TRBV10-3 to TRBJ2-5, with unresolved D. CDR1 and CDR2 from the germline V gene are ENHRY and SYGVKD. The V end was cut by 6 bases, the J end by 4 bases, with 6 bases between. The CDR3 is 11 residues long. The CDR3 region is CAISMGETQYF. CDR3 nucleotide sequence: TGTGCCATCAGCATGGGAGAGACCCAGTACTTC.

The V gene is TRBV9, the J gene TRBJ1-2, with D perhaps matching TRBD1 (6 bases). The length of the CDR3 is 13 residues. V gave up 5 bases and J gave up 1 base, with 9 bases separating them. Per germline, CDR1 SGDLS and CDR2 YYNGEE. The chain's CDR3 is CASSDRFNYGYTF. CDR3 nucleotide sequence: TGTGCCAGCAGTGACAGGTTTAACTATGGCTACACCTTC. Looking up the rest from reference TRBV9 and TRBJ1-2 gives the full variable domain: DSGVTQTPKHLITATGQRVTLRCSPRSGDLSVYWYQQSLDQGLQFLIQYYNGEERAKGNILERFSAQQFPDLHSELNLSSLELGDSALYFCASSDRFNYGYTFGSGTRLTVV.

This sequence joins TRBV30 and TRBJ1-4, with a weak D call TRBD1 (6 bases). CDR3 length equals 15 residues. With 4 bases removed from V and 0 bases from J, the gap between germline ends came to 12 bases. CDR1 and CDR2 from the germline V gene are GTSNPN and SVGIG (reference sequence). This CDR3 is CAWNAGAATNEKLFF. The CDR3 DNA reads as TGTGCCTGGAACGCGGGGGCTGCAACTAATGAAAAACTGTTTTTT.

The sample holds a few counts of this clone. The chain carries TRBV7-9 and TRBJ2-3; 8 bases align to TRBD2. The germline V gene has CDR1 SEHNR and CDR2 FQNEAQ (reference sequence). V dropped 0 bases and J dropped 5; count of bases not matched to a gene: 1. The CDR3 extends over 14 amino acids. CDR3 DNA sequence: TGTGCCAGCAGCTTAGCCCTAGCGGGAGATACGCAGTATTTT. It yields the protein CASSLALAGDTQYF.

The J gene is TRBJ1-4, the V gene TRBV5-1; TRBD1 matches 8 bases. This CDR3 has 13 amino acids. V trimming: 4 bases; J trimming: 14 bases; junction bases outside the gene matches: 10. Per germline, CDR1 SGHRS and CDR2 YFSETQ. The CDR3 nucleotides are TGCGCCAGCAGCCCAGGACAGGGAATGGTCCTGTTTTTT. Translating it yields CASSPGQGMVLFF.

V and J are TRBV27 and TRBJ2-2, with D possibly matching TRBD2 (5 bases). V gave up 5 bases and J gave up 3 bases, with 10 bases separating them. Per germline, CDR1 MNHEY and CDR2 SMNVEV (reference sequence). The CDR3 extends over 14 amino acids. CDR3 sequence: CASSITRYTGELFF. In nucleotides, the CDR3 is TGTGCCAGCAGTATTACTAGATACACCGGGGAGCTGTTTTTT.

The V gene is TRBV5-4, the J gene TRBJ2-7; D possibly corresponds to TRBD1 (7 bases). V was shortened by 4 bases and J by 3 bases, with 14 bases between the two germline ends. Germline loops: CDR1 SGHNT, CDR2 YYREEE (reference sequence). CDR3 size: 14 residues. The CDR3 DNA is TGTGCCAGCAGCAGCCGACAGGGAGGCTACGAGCAGTACTTC. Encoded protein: CASSSRQGGYEQYF.

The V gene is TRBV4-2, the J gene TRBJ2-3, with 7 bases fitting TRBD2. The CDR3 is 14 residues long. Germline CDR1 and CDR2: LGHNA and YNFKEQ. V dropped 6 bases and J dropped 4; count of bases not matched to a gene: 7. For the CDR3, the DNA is TGTGCCAGCAGAACTAGCGCCCTCGCAGATACGCAGTATTTT. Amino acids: CASRTSALADTQYF.

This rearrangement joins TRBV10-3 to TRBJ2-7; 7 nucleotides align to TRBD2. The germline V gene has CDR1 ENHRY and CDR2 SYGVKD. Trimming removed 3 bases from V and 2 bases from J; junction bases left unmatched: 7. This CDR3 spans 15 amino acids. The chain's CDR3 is CAISDGLAAAYEQYF. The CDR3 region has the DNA TGTGCCATCAGTGACGGCCTAGCGGCCGCCTACGAGCAGTACTTC.

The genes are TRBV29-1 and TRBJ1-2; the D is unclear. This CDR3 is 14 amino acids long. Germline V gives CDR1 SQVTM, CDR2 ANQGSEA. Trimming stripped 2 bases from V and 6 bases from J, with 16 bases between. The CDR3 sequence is CSVETQRAADGYTF. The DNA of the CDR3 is TGCAGCGTTGAAACACAACGTGCGGCAGATGGCTACACCTTC.

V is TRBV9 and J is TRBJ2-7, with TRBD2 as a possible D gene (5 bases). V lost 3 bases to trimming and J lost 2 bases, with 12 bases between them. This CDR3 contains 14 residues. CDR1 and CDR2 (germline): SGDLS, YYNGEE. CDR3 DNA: TGTGCCAGCAGCGAGGCAATTAGCGCCTACGAGCAGTACTTC. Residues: CASSEAISAYEQYF.

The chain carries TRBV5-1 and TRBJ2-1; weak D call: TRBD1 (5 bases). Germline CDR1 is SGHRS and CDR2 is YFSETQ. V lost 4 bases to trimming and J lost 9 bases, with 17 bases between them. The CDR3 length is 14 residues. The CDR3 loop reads CASSRVPGSAEQFF. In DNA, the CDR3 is TGCGCCAGCAGCCGAGTACCAGGGTCTGCTGAGCAGTTCTTC.

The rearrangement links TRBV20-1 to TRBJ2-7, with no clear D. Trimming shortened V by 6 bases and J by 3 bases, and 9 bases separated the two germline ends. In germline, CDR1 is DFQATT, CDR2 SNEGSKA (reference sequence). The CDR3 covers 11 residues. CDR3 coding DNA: TGCAGTGCCGTTCTCAACTACGAGCAGTACTTC. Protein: CSAVLNYEQYF.

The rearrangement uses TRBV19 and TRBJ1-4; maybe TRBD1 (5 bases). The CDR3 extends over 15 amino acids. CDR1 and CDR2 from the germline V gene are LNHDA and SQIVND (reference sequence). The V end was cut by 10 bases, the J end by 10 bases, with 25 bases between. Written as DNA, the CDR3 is TGTGCCACCCGGGGGGACTCGGGGATCTCTGTAAAACTGTTTTTT. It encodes CATRGDSGISVKLFF.

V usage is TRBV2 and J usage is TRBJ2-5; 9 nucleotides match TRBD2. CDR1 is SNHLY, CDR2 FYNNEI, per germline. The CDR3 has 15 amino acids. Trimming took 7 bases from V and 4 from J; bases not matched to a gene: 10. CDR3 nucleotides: TGTGCCAGCATTAGAAGGCGGGAGGGCCGAGAGACCCAGTACTTC. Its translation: CASIRRREGRETQYF.

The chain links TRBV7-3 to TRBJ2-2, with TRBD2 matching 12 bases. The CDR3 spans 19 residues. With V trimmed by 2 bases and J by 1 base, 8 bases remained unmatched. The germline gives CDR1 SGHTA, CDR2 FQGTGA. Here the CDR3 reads CASSLVASGRARNTGELFF. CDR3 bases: TGTGCCAGCAGCTTAGTCGCTAGCGGGAGGGCACGGAACACCGGGGAGCTGTTTTTT.

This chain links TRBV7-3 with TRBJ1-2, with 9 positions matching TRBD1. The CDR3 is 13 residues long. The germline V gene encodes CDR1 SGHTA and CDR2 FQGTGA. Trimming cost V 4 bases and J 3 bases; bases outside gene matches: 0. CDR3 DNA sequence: TGTGCCAGCAGCTGGACAGGGGACTATGGCTACACCTTC. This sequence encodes CASSWTGDYGYTF.

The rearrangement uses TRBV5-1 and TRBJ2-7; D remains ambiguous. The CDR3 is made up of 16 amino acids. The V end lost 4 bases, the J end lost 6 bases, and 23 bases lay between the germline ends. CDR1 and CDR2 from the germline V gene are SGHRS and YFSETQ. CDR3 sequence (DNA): TGCGCCAGCAGCCACCTCGGTGGCGCTCGGGTCTCCGAGCAGTACTTC. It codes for CASSHLGGARVSEQYF.

CDR3: CASSLRTNEQFF. DNA of the CDR3: TGTGCCAGCAGTTTGAGGACCAATGAGCAGTTCTTC. The chain uses TRBV28 and TRBJ2-1; D is unclear. The length of the CDR3 is 12 residues. Trimming removed 3 bases from V and 6 bases from J, with 6 bases in between. Germline values: CDR1 MDHEN, CDR2 SYDVKM.

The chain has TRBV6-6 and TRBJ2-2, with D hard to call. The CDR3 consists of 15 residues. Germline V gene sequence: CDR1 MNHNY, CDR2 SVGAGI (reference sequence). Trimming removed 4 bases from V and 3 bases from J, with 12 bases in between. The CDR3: CASSSRDFYTGELFF. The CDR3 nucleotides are TGTGCCAGCAGTTCCCGAGACTTTTACACCGGGGAGCTGTTTTTT.

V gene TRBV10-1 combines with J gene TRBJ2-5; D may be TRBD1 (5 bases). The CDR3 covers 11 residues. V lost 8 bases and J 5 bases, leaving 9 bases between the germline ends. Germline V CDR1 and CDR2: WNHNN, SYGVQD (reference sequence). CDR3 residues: CASSYRETQYF. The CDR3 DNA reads TGCGCCAGCTCTTACAGGGAGACCCAGTACTTC.

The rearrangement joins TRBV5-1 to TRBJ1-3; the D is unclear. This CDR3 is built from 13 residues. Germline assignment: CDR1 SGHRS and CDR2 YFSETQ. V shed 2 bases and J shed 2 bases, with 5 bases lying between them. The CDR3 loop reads CASSFSTGNTIYF. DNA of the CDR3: TGCGCCAGCAGCTTCAGTACTGGAAACACCATATATTTT.

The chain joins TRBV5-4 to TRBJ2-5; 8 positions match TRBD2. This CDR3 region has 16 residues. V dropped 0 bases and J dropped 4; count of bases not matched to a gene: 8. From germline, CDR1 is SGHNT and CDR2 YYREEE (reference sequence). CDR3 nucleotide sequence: TGTGCCAGCAGCTTGGATCCGGGAGGGCCTACAGAGACCCAGTACTTC. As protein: CASSLDPGGPTETQYF.

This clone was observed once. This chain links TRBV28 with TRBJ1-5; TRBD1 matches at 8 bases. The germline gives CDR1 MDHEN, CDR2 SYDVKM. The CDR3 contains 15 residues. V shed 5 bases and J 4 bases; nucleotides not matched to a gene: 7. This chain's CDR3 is CASSRTGGGNQPQHF. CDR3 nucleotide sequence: TGTGCCAGCAGTAGAACAGGGGGTGGGAATCAGCCCCAGCATTTT.

CDR3 sequence (DNA): TGTGCCAGCAGCTTGACATCGAGCTCCTACGAGCAGTACTTC. This sequence encodes CASSLTSSSYEQYF. The chain is built from TRBV5-4 and TRBJ2-7; D not resolved. Trimming cost V 1 base and J 0 bases, with 8 bases left between them. Germline V gene lookup returns CDR1 SGHNT and CDR2 YYREEE (reference sequence). The length of the CDR3 is 14 residues.